These 14 T cell receptor beta chains were sequenced from one sample in a study of blood T cell repertoires in COVID-19. Measured with immunoSEQ multiplex PCR; TCRdb has only the in-frame clones, and not every one. The sample yields approximately 350,000 clones, more than 80% seen once. Sequencing input: peripheral blood. These receptor sequences come from a woman aged 25 to 39 with COVID-19, enrolled during active disease.

V usage is TRBV5-6 and J usage is TRBJ1-2; weak D call: TRBD1 (6 bases). CDR1 and CDR2 from the germline V gene are SGHDT and YYEEEE. The V end was cut by 0 bases, the J end by 6 bases, with 9 bases between. This CDR3 contains 13 residues. CDR3 amino acids: CASSLAGGDGYTF. The DNA of the CDR3 is TGTGCCAGCAGCTTGGCGGGGGGCGATGGCTACACCTTC.

The V and J genes are TRBV10-2 and TRBJ2-7, with 12 bases aligning to TRBD2. The CDR3 is made up of 13 amino acids. Germline CDR1 is WSHSY and CDR2 is SAAADI. V was clipped by 9 bases and J by 2 bases; unmatched bases: 2. CDR3: CASTSGGTYEQYF. The CDR3 DNA sequence: TGCGCCAGTACTAGCGGGGGGACCTACGAGCAGTACTTC.

The rearrangement uses TRBV24-1 and TRBJ2-3, with D possibly being TRBD2 (6 bases). The germline V gene has CDR1 KGHDR and CDR2 SFDVKD. The length of the CDR3 is 17 residues. With 0 bases removed from V and 2 bases from J, the gap between germline ends came to 14 bases. CDR3 nucleotides: TGTGCCACCAGTGATTTGAGTGGGGGGAGTACCACAGATACGCAGTATTTT. As protein: CATSDLSGGSTTDTQYF.

The chain links TRBV5-1 to TRBJ1-2; weak D call: TRBD1 (6 bases). Germline CDR1 SGHRS, CDR2 YFSETQ. V lost 0 bases and J 6 bases, leaving 12 bases between the germline ends. This CDR3 is 14 amino acids long. This CDR3 reads CASSLGTAPDGYTF. The CDR3 DNA reads as TGCGCCAGCAGCTTGGGGACAGCCCCTGATGGCTACACCTTC.

V usage is TRBV5-6 and J usage is TRBJ1-5, with a weak D call TRBD1 (5 bases). Germline V CDR1 and CDR2: SGHDT, YYEEEE. Trimming stripped 4 bases from V and 0 bases from J, with 14 bases between. This CDR3 spans 16 amino acids. DNA for the CDR3: TGTGCCAGCAGCCCGGCAGGGAGGTATAGCAATCAGCCCCAGCATTTT. Translation: CASSPAGRYSNQPQHF. Full variable domain (outside the CDR3, taken from reference TRBV5-6 and TRBJ1-5): DAGVTQSPTHLIKTRGQQVTLRCSPKSGHDTVSWYQQALGQGPQFIFQYYEEEERQRGNFPDRFSGHQFPNYSSELNVNALLLGDSALYLCASSPAGRYSNQPQHFGDGTRLSIL.

This rearrangement joins TRBV28 to TRBJ2-3; 7 positions agree with TRBD2. Germline values: CDR1 MDHEN, CDR2 SYDVKM. With 4 bases clipped from V and 13 bases from J, the junction kept 8 bases outside the gene matches. This CDR3 spans 12 amino acids. The CDR3 sequence is CASSSETGTKYF. CDR3 in DNA: TGTGCCAGCAGTTCGGAAACCGGGACTAAGTATTTT.

This sequence joins TRBV28 and TRBJ2-7, with D possibly TRBD2 on 5 matching bases. Trimming took off 5 bases at V and 2 bases at J, with 10 bases between the two ends. This CDR3 contains 13 residues. Germline lookup yields CDR1 MDHEN and CDR2 SYDVKM. CDR3 residues: CASSTLGTYEQYV. CDR3 DNA sequence: TGTGCCAGCAGTACACTAGGGACCTACGAGCAGTACGTC.

This clone has a handful of counts. This chain joins TRBV9 and TRBJ1-5; no clear D. Germline CDR1 and CDR2: SGDLS and YYNGEE. The V end lost 0 bases, the J end lost 1 base, and 5 bases lay between the germline ends. This CDR3 region has 14 residues. CDR3 bases: TGTGCCAGCAGCGTAGCCGGGAGCAATCAGCCCCAGCATTTT. Translation: CASSVAGSNQPQHF.

The chain has TRBV6-2 or TRBV6-3 and TRBJ1-6; D perhaps matches TRBD1 (5 bases). CDR1 is MNHEY, CDR2 SVGEGT, per germline. The CDR3 consists of 15 residues. V lost 2 bases and J 5 bases, leaving 10 bases between the germline ends. Here the CDR3 DNA reads TGTGCCAGCAGTTACCCAACAGGTCATAATTCACCCCTCCACTTT. This translates into CASSYPTGHNSPLHF.

The chain is built from TRBV6-5 and TRBJ1-1; D unresolved. Germline V lookup: CDR1 MNHEY, CDR2 SVGAGI. The germline V and J ends were trimmed by 2 bases and 0 bases, with 7 bases remaining between them. The CDR3 spans 14 residues. Here the CDR3 reads CASSYQNMNTEAFF. The DNA for the CDR3 is TGTGCCAGCAGTTACCAGAACATGAACACTGAAGCTTTCTTT.

This clone was detected once. The V call is TRBV4-3, the J call TRBJ1-5, with D possibly being TRBD1 (5 bases). The CDR3 length is 16 residues. The V end was cut by 0 bases, the J end by 7 bases, with 16 bases between. The germline V gene has CDR1 LGHNA and CDR2 YSLEER. The DNA of the CDR3 is TGCGCCAGCAGCCAAGATTGGCAGGGCTCCGGCCAGCCCCAGCATTTT. Protein product: CASSQDWQGSGQPQHF.

In its sample, this clone was seen a few times. The chain uses TRBV28 and TRBJ2-6, with TRBD2 identical over 7 bases. CDR3 size: 15 residues. Germline V gene data show CDR1 as MDHEN and CDR2 as SYDVKM. J lost 2 bases, V lost 2 bases, and 0 bases had no gene match. In nucleotides, the CDR3 is TGTGCCAGCAGTTTACGGGGGGCTGGGGCCAACGTCCTGACTTTC. It encodes CASSLRGAGANVLTF.

This chain uses TRBV2 with TRBJ2-3, with D uncertain. This CDR3 is 14 amino acids long. In germline, CDR1 is SNHLY, CDR2 FYNNEI. Trimming stripped 2 bases from V and 4 bases from J, with 10 bases between. In nucleotides, the CDR3 is TGTGCCAGCAGTGAAAATGGCGGTTCAGATACGCAGTATTTT. The encoded protein is CASSENGGSDTQYF.

J is TRBJ2-1 and V is TRBV15; 9 bases map to TRBD1. V trimming: 4 bases; J trimming: 1 base; junction bases outside the gene matches: 5. CDR3 length: 16 amino acids. The germline CDR1 and CDR2 sequences are LNHNV and YYDKDF (reference sequence). CDR3 in DNA: TGTGCCACCAGCACCGGACAGGGGCTATCCTACAATGAGCAGTTCTTC. Amino acids: CATSTGQGLSYNEQFF.